The 14 T cell receptor beta chains given below trace back to one sample, sequenced in a study of cytomegalovirus exposure and HLA in healthy donors. PCR involved 60 Vbeta and 13 Jbeta primers. Data came from immunoSEQ multiplex PCR; TCRdb stores just in-frame clones and leaves some out. The table lists about 210,000 clones, about 80% of them singletons. The material sequenced was PBMCs. The receptors come from a woman aged 45-59 years in good health and CMV-seropositive.

The chain is built from TRBV2 and TRBJ1-2; 12 nucleotides line up with TRBD1. Germline loops: CDR1 SNHLY, CDR2 FYNNEI. V gave up 6 bases and J gave up 6 bases; unmatched junction bases: 8. The CDR3 sequence is 15 residues long. CDR3 nucleotides: TGTGCCAGCAGGGCCGGGACAGGGGGCTTGGATGGCTACACCTTC. Translation gives CASRAGTGGLDGYTF.

V is TRBV4-2 and J is TRBJ2-4; TRBD1 aligns across 8 bases. Germline V gene lookup returns CDR1 LGHNA and CDR2 YNFKEQ. This CDR3 region has 19 residues. The V gene end was trimmed by 1 base and the J gene end by 0 bases; junction bases not matched to a gene: 11. The CDR3: CASSQVGTGVNLAKNIQYF. CDR3 nucleotides: TGTGCCAGCAGCCAAGTCGGGACAGGCGTAAATCTAGCCAAAAACATTCAGTACTTC.

V usage is TRBV30 and J usage is TRBJ2-3; a weak D match, TRBD2 (5 bases). V was clipped by 2 bases and J by 1 base, with 10 bases between them. Germline-derived CDR1 and CDR2 are GTSNPN and SVGIG (reference sequence). CDR3 length: 14 residues. The CDR3 DNA reads as TGTGCCTGGAGTCACGTGGGAGGCACAGATACGCAGTATTTT. It is translated as CAWSHVGGTDTQYF.

The V and J genes are TRBV9 and TRBJ1-3; tentative D call: TRBD1 (5 bases). Trimming pared 4 bases from V and 0 bases from J, leaving 17 bases between. Germline CDR1 reads SGDLS; CDR2 reads YYNGEE. CDR3 length equals 17 residues. CDR3 coding DNA: TGTGCCAGCAGCCAAGACAGCCAGCGCACCTCTGGAAACACCATATATTTT. Amino acid sequence: CASSQDSQRTSGNTIYF.

The chain is built from TRBV30 and TRBJ1-1, with D perhaps TRBD1 (6 bases). This CDR3 contains 14 residues. Trimming stripped 6 bases from V and 0 bases from J, with 14 bases between. The germline gives CDR1 GTSNPN, CDR2 SVGIG (reference sequence). The CDR3 nucleotides are TGTGCCTGCACCAGGGGCTCCCTGAACACTGAAGCTTTCTTT. Translated, it gives CACTRGSLNTEAFF.

The chain combines TRBV5-1 with TRBJ1-2; TRBD1 matches 8 bases. Losses at the gene ends were 5 bases for V and 1 base for J; bases not matched to a gene: 7. Germline V lookup: CDR1 SGHRS, CDR2 YFSETQ. The CDR3 is made up of 15 amino acids. The chain's CDR3 is CASRGEDRGNYGYTF. CDR3 nucleotide sequence: TGCGCCAGCAGGGGCGAAGACAGGGGTAACTATGGCTACACCTTC.

The chain is built from TRBV7-7 and TRBJ1-5; a weak D match, TRBD1 (5 bases). This CDR3 comprises 18 residues. Germline V CDR1 and CDR2: SSHAT, FNYEAQ (reference sequence). The germline V and J ends were trimmed by 5 bases and 0 bases, with 20 bases remaining between them. The CDR3 region is CASSPRRGGIVSNQPQHF. CDR3 DNA sequence: TGTGCCAGCAGCCCGAGGCGGGGGGGTATCGTTAGCAATCAGCCCCAGCATTTT.

This clone was counted only a few times. The chain employs TRBV6-5 and TRBJ1-1; 7 bases are shared with TRBD1. This CDR3 is built from 13 residues. Germline loops: CDR1 MNHEY, CDR2 SVGAGI. With 7 bases clipped from V and 2 bases from J, the junction kept 4 bases outside the gene matches. This CDR3 is CASKRQGNTEAFF. The CDR3 bases are TGTGCCAGCAAGCGACAGGGTAACACTGAAGCTTTCTTT.

J is TRBJ2-2 and V is TRBV6-1, with TRBD1 as a possible D gene (6 bases). The CDR3 sequence is 15 residues long. V was trimmed by 1 base and J by 5 bases, leaving 11 bases between them. The V gene's germline CDR1 is MNHNS and CDR2 SASEGT. The CDR3 region has the DNA TGTGCCAGCAGTGAAGTTCAGGGGAAAACCGGGGAGCTGTTTTTT. It translates to CASSEVQGKTGELFF.

The chain uses TRBV15 and TRBJ1-5; a weak D match, TRBD1 (6 bases). Germline CDR1 reads LNHNV; CDR2 reads YYDKDF (reference sequence). The CDR3 totals 14 residues. Trimming stripped 8 bases from V and 4 bases from J, with 15 bases between. For the CDR3, the DNA is TGTGCCACCGGCCACCAGGGGCCGAATCAGCCCCAGCATTTT. Residues: CATGHQGPNQPQHF.

This chain links TRBV6-5 with TRBJ1-2; 10 bases agree with TRBD1. Germline V gene sequence: CDR1 MNHEY, CDR2 SVGAGI. The CDR3 spans 16 residues. V lost 3 bases, J lost 8 bases, and 12 bases stayed unmatched. The CDR3 is CASSYMGAGTGVGYTF. The CDR3, as DNA: TGTGCCAGCAGTTATATGGGCGCCGGGACAGGGGTCGGCTACACCTTC.

This clone was observed once. This chain links TRBV5-6 with TRBJ2-7, with TRBD1 as a possible D gene (5 bases). The CDR3 is 15 residues long. With 6 bases removed from V and 5 bases from J, the gap between germline ends came to 21 bases. Germline V CDR1 and CDR2: SGHDT, YYEEEE. The DNA of the CDR3 is TGTGCCAGCACCGTGGGGCGGACACGGATAGACGAGCAGTACTTC. Translating gives CASTVGRTRIDEQYF.

This chain connects TRBV28 to TRBJ1-1; D is undetermined. Germline CDR1 is MDHEN and CDR2 is SYDVKM. CDR3 length: 14 residues. Trimming cost V 2 bases and J 1 base, with 8 bases left between them. CDR3 region: CASSLKPRNTEAFF. The CDR3 DNA follows: TGTGCCAGCAGTTTAAAGCCAAGGAACACTGAAGCTTTCTTT.

The genes are TRBV28 and TRBJ2-3, with 12 bases identical to TRBD2. With V trimmed by 5 bases and J by 2 bases, 5 bases remained unmatched. The germline gives CDR1 MDHEN, CDR2 SYDVKM. The length of the CDR3 is 16 residues. CDR3 sequence: CASSATSGGITDTQYF. The CDR3 DNA reads TGTGCCAGCAGTGCGACTAGCGGGGGTATCACAGATACGCAGTATTTT.